Listed below are T cell receptor beta chains from one sample, sequenced in a study of CD8+ T cells in alopecia areata. The assay was immunoSEQ multiplex PCR, and TCRdb's table has in-frame clones only and misses some. The repertoire holds about 120,000 clones, with 53% as singletons. Sequencing used CD4+ T cells sorted from blood, obtained at week 4, from a patient treated with tofacitinib. These receptor sequences come from a human donor with alopecia areata. Each CDR3 is given with its conserved first and last residue. Only part of the rows carry a size: once, few, many, or a class if the clone is expanded.

V gene	J gene	clone size	CDR3 length	CDR3 protein
TRBV30	TRBJ1-4	NA	14	CAWTTTGWGEKLFF
TRBV30	TRBJ2-1	NA	15	CAWDLSGGNYNEQFF
TRBV30	TRBJ1-4	NA	15	CAWSVVGTGDEKLFF
TRBV27	TRBJ1-1	few	12	CASRSRAARAFF
TRBV11-2	TRBJ2-7	NA	16	CASSLVGGGAIYEQYF
TRBV5-1	TRBJ2-7	few	14	CASSIRGSAYEQYF
TRBV13	TRBJ2-5	NA	14	CASSRRQGGETQYF
TRBV5-1	TRBJ2-5	NA	12	CASSSPRETQYF
TRBV7-2	TRBJ1-5	NA	12	CASSENNQPQHF
TRBV30	TRBJ1-1	NA	12	CAWGPGYPEAFF
TRBV11-2	TRBJ2-1	few	16	CASSPLGTSGRGEQFF
TRBV29-1	TRBJ2-7	NA	12	CSVAGVEHEQYF
TRBV19	TRBJ1-1	few	14	CASVDKGGRLEAFF
TRBV6-5	TRBJ1-2	NA	12	CASSLGQYGYTF
TRBV5-1	TRBJ2-2	NA	15	CASSSTGMGTGELFF
TRBV29-1	TRBJ2-7	many	14	CSVRGQEKTYEQYF
TRBV30	TRBJ2-3	NA	14	CAWSGAGGTDTQYF
TRBV12-5	TRBJ2-1	NA	13	CASGLRDTEEQFF
TRBV30	TRBJ1-5	NA	15	CAWSVGGHSNQPQHF
TRBV6-1	TRBJ2-1	few	15	CASRGAGLSYNEQFF
TRBV30	TRBJ2-3	NA	14	CAWSAGPSTDTQYF
TRBV30	TRBJ1-5	few	14	CAWSGTHGNQPQHF
TRBV6-5	TRBJ1-2	NA	12	CASATGNYGYTF
TRBV25-1	TRBJ2-2	NA	12	CASSRVTGELFF
TRBV29-1	TRBJ2-7	NA	15	CSVAIYVMTSYEQYF
TRBV29-1	TRBJ1-4	NA	13	CSVQGSTNEKLFF
TRBV4-1	TRBJ1-2	NA	14	CASGYGEGGKGYTF
TRBV9	TRBJ1-2	few	16	CASSVGGTGDGAGYTF
TRBV25-1	TRBJ2-5	NA	13	CASIEQNKETQYF
TRBV6-6	TRBJ2-7	NA	14	CASSLAAGTYEQYF
TRBV4-2	TRBJ1-2	NA	15	CASSQLKGSGSGYTF
TRBV7-9	TRBJ1-2	NA	13	CASSLDVQRGYTF
TRBV7-2	TRBJ2-7	few	13	CASSHGTTGGQYF
TRBV27	TRBJ1-1	few	14	CASSSRALNTEAFF
TRBV4-2	TRBJ1-2	NA	13	CASSQDRFGGYTF